This is a list of T cell receptor beta chains from one sample in a study of T-cell reconstitution after alpha-beta-depleted transplantation in children. TCRdb itself ran the PCR reads through MiXCR, one entry per CDR3 protein. Of roughly 220,000 distinct CDR3 sequences detected, 12% appear once; the ten largest clones hold approximately 2.4%. Sequenced here: PBMCs from the stem cell graft donor, sampled from the stem cell graft. These TCRs come from a human donor who donated a stem cell graft to a child with acute lymphoblastic leukemia. CDR3s include the opening cysteine and the closing phenylalanine or tryptophan. The D gene is left open where the match is weak. A clone size is listed for some rows: how often the clone was seen (once, few, many), or a class if it is expanded.

J	size	V	D	CDR3	DNA
TRBJ2-7	many	TRBV12-3/TRBV12-4	TRBD2	CASSLLATQRESREQYF	TGTGCCAGCAGTTTATTAGCGACTCAGCGGGAGTCCCGCGAGCAGTACTTC
TRBJ1-2	few	TRBV4-3	TRBD1	CASSQLTRDRGDVYGYTF	TGCGCCAGCAGCCAGTTGACTCGAGACAGGGGGGATGTCTATGGCTACACCTTC
TRBJ2-7	-	TRBV9	-	CASSPSGHEQYF	TGTGCCAGCAGCCCTTCAGGCCACGAGCAGTACTTC
TRBJ2-6	-	TRBV2	-	CASSEDRDTGANVLTF	TGTGCCAGCAGTGAAGACAGGGATACTGGGGCCAACGTCCTGACTTTC
TRBJ2-1	many	TRBV6-5	-	CASGASGVTYNEQFF	TGTGCCAGCGGCGCCTCAGGGGTTACCTACAATGAGCAGTTCTTC
TRBJ1-1	many	TRBV20-1	TRBD1	CSAPGQGLNTEAFF	TGCAGTGCCCCCGGACAGGGCTTGAACACTGAAGCTTTCTTT
TRBJ2-5	many	TRBV20-1	TRBD1	CSGSTGPYQETQYF	TGCAGTGGATCGACAGGGCCCTACCAAGAGACCCAGTACTTC
TRBJ2-2	-	TRBV15	-	CATSRDYGGVTGELFF	TGTGCCACCAGCAGAGATTATGGCGGCGTCACCGGGGAGCTGTTTTTT
TRBJ2-1	many	TRBV4-3	-	CASSQNYVQAGEQFF	TGCGCCAGCAGCCAAAATTACGTCCAGGCGGGTGAGCAGTTCTTC
TRBJ2-7	many	TRBV27	TRBD1	CASSLRTGGYEQYF	TGTGCCAGCAGTCTTCGGACAGGGGGCTACGAGCAGTACTTC
TRBJ2-4	-	TRBV19	TRBD2	CASSLGGTGFQYF	TGTGCCAGTAGCCTCGGGGGGACTGGATTTCAGTACTTC
TRBJ2-2	-	TRBV7-2	TRBD1	CASSPRQGKNGELFF	TGTGCCAGCAGCCCTAGACAGGGGAAGAACGGGGAGCTGTTTTTT
TRBJ1-5	many	TRBV2	-	CASSKDTSNQPQHF	TGTGCCAGCAGTAAAGACACTAGCAATCAGCCCCAGCATTTT
TRBJ1-1	-	TRBV20-1	TRBD1	CSAATGGRSNTEAFF	TGCAGTGCAGCGACAGGGGGCCGGTCGAACACTGAAGCTTTCTTT
TRBJ2-7	-	TRBV5-1	TRBD2	CASSPDFRPSGRYEQYF	TGCGCCAGCAGCCCTGACTTCCGGCCTAGCGGTAGATACGAGCAGTACTTC
TRBJ2-4	-	TRBV3-1	TRBD1	CACSFKLDHRGRVGNIQYF	TGTGCCTGCAGTTTCAAACTTGACCACAGGGGGCGCGTGGGGAACATTCAGTACTTC
TRBJ2-2	many	TRBV28	-	CASSSYTGELFF	TGTGCCAGCAGTTCCTACACCGGGGAGCTGTTTTTT
TRBJ1-5	many	TRBV20-1	-	CSAILGIDQPQHF	TGCAGTGCCATTCTGGGGATTGATCAGCCCCAGCATTTT
TRBJ1-4	many	TRBV7-9	-	CASSSGNPGEKLFF	TGTGCCAGCAGCTCCGGGAACCCTGGTGAAAAACTGTTTTTT
TRBJ1-4	few	TRBV2	TRBD1	CASKRDSANEKLFF	TGTGCCAGCAAACGGGACAGTGCTAATGAAAAACTGTTTTTT
TRBJ1-1	many	TRBV5-6	-	CASSLDPGLEAFF	TGTGCCAGCAGCTTGGATCCGGGACTTGAAGCTTTCTTT
TRBJ2-3	many	TRBV10-3	-	CAISDDTDTQYF	TGTGCCATCAGTGATGACACAGATACGCAGTATTTT
TRBJ1-1	-	TRBV5-8	-	CASSFLAGGTLNTEAFF	TGTGCCAGCAGCTTTTTAGCTGGAGGGACCCTGAACACTGAAGCTTTCTTT
TRBJ2-7	once	TRBV2	-	CASLGGRSCEQYF	TGTGCCAGCCTTGGAGGGCGCTCCTGCGAGCAGTACTTC
TRBJ2-1	-	TRBV20-1	TRBD2	CSAPRSGGGPNNEQFF	TGCAGTGCTCCCCGTTCGGGCGGGGGACCCAACAATGAGCAGTTCTTC
TRBJ1-1	many	TRBV20-1	-	CSARDIRYTEAFF	TGCAGTGCTAGAGATATAAGGTACACTGAAGCTTTCTTT
TRBJ2-5	many	TRBV19	-	CASKPLQGGGQETQYF	TGTGCCAGCAAACCTCTACAGGGAGGGGGCCAAGAGACCCAGTACTTC
TRBJ2-5	many	TRBV29-1	TRBD1	CSGWTGQETQYF	TGCAGCGGATGGACAGGACAAGAGACCCAGTACTTC
TRBJ2-5	many	TRBV7-9	TRBD1	CASSFFTGGEETQYF	TGTGCCAGCAGCTTTTTCACAGGGGGTGAAGAGACCCAGTACTTC
TRBJ2-3	many	TRBV10-3	TRBD2	CAIRDRGGTSGSVTDTQYF	TGTGCCATCAGGGACCGAGGCGGGACTAGCGGGAGCGTGACAGATACGCAGTATTTT
TRBJ2-6	many	TRBV10-3	TRBD1	CAIRTGVGSGANVLTF	TGTGCCATCCGCACAGGGGTCGGCTCTGGGGCCAACGTCCTGACTTTC
TRBJ1-4	many	TRBV20-1	-	CSARDQGINEKLFF	TGCAGTGCTAGAGATCAAGGCATTAATGAAAAACTGTTTTTT
TRBJ2-1	many	TRBV27	TRBD2	CASSSNGGRGHNEQFF	TGTGCCAGCAGTTCAAACGGCGGGAGGGGCCACAATGAGCAGTTCTTC
TRBJ2-7	many	TRBV7-9	TRBD1	CASSLGQDSYEQYF	TGTGCCAGCAGCCTCGGACAGGACTCCTACGAGCAGTACTTC
TRBJ2-5	few	TRBV5-1	TRBD2	CASSLRPGLAGGRRETQYF	TGCGCCAGCAGCTTGAGACCGGGACTAGCGGGGGGCCGTCGAGAGACCCAGTACTTC
TRBJ2-7	many	TRBV20-1	TRBD2	CSGLAGSGQYF	TGCAGCGGACTAGCGGGATCGGGGCAGTACTTC
TRBJ2-3	many	TRBV5-1	-	CASSQSAGSADTQYF	TGCGCCAGCAGTCAATCGGCGGGGTCGGCAGATACGCAGTATTTT
TRBJ2-1	-	TRBV3-2	-	CACSQSGPASSYNEQFF	TGTGCCTGCTCCCAGTCGGGACCAGCCAGCTCCTACAATGAGCAGTTCTTC
TRBJ2-6	many	TRBV9	TRBD1	CASSARTGAGANVLTF	TGTGCCAGCAGCGCCCGGACAGGGGCCGGGGCCAACGTCCTGACTTTC
TRBJ2-3	-	TRBV7-8	-	CASSLAHTSTDTQYF	TGTGCCAGCAGCTTAGCCCACACTAGCACAGATACGCAGTATTTT
TRBJ2-7	many	TRBV10-3	TRBD1	CAISRDRVAEQYF	TGTGCCATCAGTCGGGACAGGGTAGCCGAGCAGTACTTC
TRBJ2-7	many	TRBV29-1	-	CSAGFGYEQYF	TGCAGCGCAGGGTTTGGGTACGAGCAGTACTTC
TRBJ2-2	many	TRBV7-9	-	CASSLEGSGGELFF	TGTGCCAGCAGCTTAGAGGGGTCGGGCGGGGAGCTGTTTTTT
TRBJ2-3	few	TRBV7-8	-	CASSLRPWDPADTQYF	TGTGCCAGCAGCTTGAGGCCCTGGGATCCCGCAGATACGCAGTATTTT
TRBJ2-3	-	TRBV4-3	TRBD2	CASSQDRTSGGASDTQYF	TGCGCCAGCAGCCAAGATAGGACTAGCGGGGGGGCATCGGATACGCAGTATTTT
TRBJ2-1	many	TRBV20-1	TRBD2	CSAKGLAGNEQFF	TGCAGTGCTAAAGGCCTAGCGGGGAATGAGCAGTTCTTC
TRBJ2-1	medium-sized	TRBV5-1	TRBD1	CASSLAGTGSYNEQFF	TGCGCCAGCAGCTTGGCCGGGACAGGCTCCTACAATGAGCAGTTCTTC
TRBJ2-1	many	TRBV5-1	-	CASSDAMGVYNEQFF	TGCGCCAGCAGCGATGCGATGGGGGTGTACAATGAGCAGTTCTTC
TRBJ2-1	-	TRBV4-3	TRBD2	CASSPRTSGRAFYNEQFF	TGCGCCAGCAGCCCGCGGACTAGCGGGAGGGCTTTCTACAATGAGCAGTTCTTC
TRBJ1-2	few	TRBV20-1	TRBD1	CSARDRGNGYTF	TGCAGTGCTCGGGACAGGGGCAATGGCTACACCTTC
TRBJ1-1	many	TRBV6-5	-	CASLAVNTEAFF	TGTGCCAGCCTCGCAGTGAACACTGAAGCTTTCTTT
TRBJ1-5	many	TRBV12-3/TRBV12-4	-	CASSFQGNQPQHF	TGTGCCAGCAGTTTTCAGGGTAATCAGCCCCAGCATTTT
TRBJ2-5	-	TRBV25-1	-	CASSSAGTQYF	TGTGCCAGCAGTAGCGCGGGGACCCAGTACTTC
TRBJ2-1	many	TRBV10-3	TRBD2	CAIKRTSGRANEQFF	TGTGCCATCAAACGAACTAGCGGGAGGGCAAATGAGCAGTTCTTC
TRBJ1-2	many	TRBV28	-	CASSFPTRDYGYTF	TGTGCCAGCAGTTTTCCGACACGGGACTATGGCTACACCTTC